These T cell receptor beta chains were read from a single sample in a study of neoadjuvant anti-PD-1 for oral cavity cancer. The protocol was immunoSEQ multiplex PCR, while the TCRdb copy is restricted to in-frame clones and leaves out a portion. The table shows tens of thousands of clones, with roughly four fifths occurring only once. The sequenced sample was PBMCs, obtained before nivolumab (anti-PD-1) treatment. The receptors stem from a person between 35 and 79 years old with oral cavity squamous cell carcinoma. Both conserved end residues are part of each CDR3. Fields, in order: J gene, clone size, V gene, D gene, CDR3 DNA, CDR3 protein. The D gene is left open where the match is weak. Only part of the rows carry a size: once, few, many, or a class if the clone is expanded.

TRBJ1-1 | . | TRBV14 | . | TGTGCCAGCAGCCGGCAGGGGTTTGAAGCTTTCTTT | CASSRQGFEAFF
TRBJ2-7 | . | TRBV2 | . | TGTGCCAGCAGGGAGGGGTCCCCCTACGAGCAGTACTTC | CASREGSPYEQYF
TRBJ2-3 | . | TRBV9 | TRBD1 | TGTGCCAGCAGCGAGGGGGCTAGCACAGATACGCAGTATTTT | CASSEGASTDTQYF
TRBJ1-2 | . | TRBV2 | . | TGTGCCAGCAGAGGAGAGTCCGGGAATGGCTACACCTTC | CASRGESGNGYTF
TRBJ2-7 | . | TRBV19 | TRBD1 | TGTGCCAGTAGTACCGGGACAGGGTCCTACGAGCAGTACTTC | CASSTGTGSYEQYF
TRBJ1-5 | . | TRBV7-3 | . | TGTGCCAGCAGCTTAGGGGGGACCAATCAGCCCCAGCATTTT | CASSLGGTNQPQHF
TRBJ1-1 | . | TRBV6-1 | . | TGTGCCAGCAGTGACGAGGAGTTGGTTCTTCCGGAAGCTTTCTTT | CASSDEELVLPEAFF
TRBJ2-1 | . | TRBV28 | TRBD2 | TGTGCCAGCAGGGGCCTAGCGGGAGGCTACAATGAGCAGTTCTTC | CASRGLAGGYNEQFF
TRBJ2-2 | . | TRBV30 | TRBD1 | TGTGCCTGGAGTGTACAGGGGTTCACCGGGGAGCTGTTTTTT | CAWSVQGFTGELFF
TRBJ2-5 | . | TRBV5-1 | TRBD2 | TGCGCCAGCAGCTTGGATGGTGCGGGAGGAGGGGAGACCCAGTACTTC | CASSLDGAGGGETQYF
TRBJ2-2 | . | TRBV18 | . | TGTGCCAGCTCACCAGAGGTCGGGGAGCTGTTTTTT | CASSPEVGELFF
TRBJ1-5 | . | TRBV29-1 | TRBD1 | TGCAGCGCCTCAGGGGGTCGCAATCAGCCCCAGCATTTT | CSASGGRNQPQHF
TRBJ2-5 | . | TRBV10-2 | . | TGCGCCAGCAGAAAGGACGGCCTGGGAACCCAGTACTTC | CASRKDGLGTQYF
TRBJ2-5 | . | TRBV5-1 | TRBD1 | TGCGCCAGCAGCTTGCCTTCCGGGACAGAAGAGACCCAGTACTTC | CASSLPSGTEETQYF
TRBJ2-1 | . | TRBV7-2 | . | TGTGCCAGCAGCCCCCAGAGGGCGGCGGTGCTCTTC | CASSPQRAAVLF
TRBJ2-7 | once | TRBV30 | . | TGTGCCTGGAGTCCCGGCTACGAGCAGTACTTC | CAWSPGYEQYF
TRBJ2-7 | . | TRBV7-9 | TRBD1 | TGTGCCAGCAGCTCGGTCGGACAGGGGGCGGTTAAGAACGAGCAGTACTTC | CASSSVGQGAVKNEQYF
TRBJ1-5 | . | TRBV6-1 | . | TGTGCCAGCAGTGAAGCGCCTGCAGGGAGGCAGCCCCAGCATTTT | CASSEAPAGRQPQHF
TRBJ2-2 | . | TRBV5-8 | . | TGTGCCAGCAGCTCCCGACAGGGAGGCGGGGAGCTGTTTTTT | CASSSRQGGGELFF
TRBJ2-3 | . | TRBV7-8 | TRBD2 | TGTGCCAGCAGCTTAGCGGGACTAGTAGTAGCAGATACGCAGTATTTT | CASSLAGLVVADTQYF
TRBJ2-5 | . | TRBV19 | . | TGTGCCAGTAACTCCTACCGGGGGACCCAGTACTTC | CASNSYRGTQYF
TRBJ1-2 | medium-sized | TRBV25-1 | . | TGTGCCAGCAGTGAATACCCTGACAGTAACTATGGCTACACCTTC | CASSEYPDSNYGYTF
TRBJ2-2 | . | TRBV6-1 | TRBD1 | TGTGCCAGCAGGGGACAGGCGAACACCGGGGAGCTGTTTTTT | CASRGQANTGELFF
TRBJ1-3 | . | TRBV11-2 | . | TGTGCCAGCAGCCAGTGGAGAGGGGGGGACCCAAAGATTAGAAACACCATATATTTT | CASSQWRGGDPKIRNTIYF
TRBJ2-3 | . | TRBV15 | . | TGTGCCACCAAGAGGGGATACACAGACCCTGCCAACACAGATACGCAGTATTTT | CATKRGYTDPANTDTQYF
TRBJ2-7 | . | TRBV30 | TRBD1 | TGTGCCTGGAGTGTAAGCAGGGGGAGCTACGAGCAGTACTTC | CAWSVSRGSYEQYF
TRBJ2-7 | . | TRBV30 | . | TGTGCCTGGAGTGTACAACAATTTAGGGGTTTCTCCTACGAGCAGTACTTC | CAWSVQQFRGFSYEQYF
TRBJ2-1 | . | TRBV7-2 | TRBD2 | TGTGCCAGCAGCTTTTCCGGGACTAGCGGCCTTGAGCAGTTCTTC | CASSFSGTSGLEQFF
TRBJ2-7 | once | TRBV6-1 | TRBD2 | TGTGCCAGCAGGCTAGCGGCCTCCTACGAGCAGTACTTC | CASRLAASYEQYF
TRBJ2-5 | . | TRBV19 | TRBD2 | TGTGCCAGTAGTAAGGTTAGCGGGGCCTTCCAAGAGACCCAGTACTTC | CASSKVSGAFQETQYF
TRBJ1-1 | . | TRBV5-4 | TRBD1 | TGTGCCAGCAGCATCGGGACAGGGGGAAACACTGAAGCTTTCTTT | CASSIGTGGNTEAFF
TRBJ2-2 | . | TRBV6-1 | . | TGTGCCAGCAGTGAAACACCGCTCACCACCGGGGAGCTGTTTTTT | CASSETPLTTGELFF
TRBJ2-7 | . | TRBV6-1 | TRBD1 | TGTGCCAGCAGTGAAGGGCCACTACCGGGACAGGGGAACGAGCAGTACTTC | CASSEGPLPGQGNEQYF
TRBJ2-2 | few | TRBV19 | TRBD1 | TGTGCCACCCAGGGACAGGGTGGTGTCGGGGAGCTGTTTTTT | CATQGQGGVGELFF
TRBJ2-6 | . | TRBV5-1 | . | TGCGCCAGCAGCTCTGGACAGTTCAGCTCTGGGGCCAACGTCCTGACTTTC | CASSSGQFSSGANVLTF
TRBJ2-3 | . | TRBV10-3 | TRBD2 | TGTGCCATCAGTGAGGGGACTAGCGGAATAGGCATGGGTACGCAGTATTTT | CAISEGTSGIGMGTQYF
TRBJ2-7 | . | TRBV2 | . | TGTGCCAGCAGTGACGACGGATACGAGCAGTACTTC | CASSDDGYEQYF
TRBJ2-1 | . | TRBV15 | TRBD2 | TGTGCCACCAGAGCCGTGCGGGGGAGAATAGACAATGAGCAGTTCTTC | CATRAVRGRIDNEQFF
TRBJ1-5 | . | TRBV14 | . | TGTGCCAGCAGCCATCTTGGCAGGGATGGCAATCAGCCCCAGCATTTT | CASSHLGRDGNQPQHF
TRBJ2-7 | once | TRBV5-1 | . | TGCGCCAGCAGTCCTGGGTTCTCCTCCTACGAGCAGTACTTC | CASSPGFSSYEQYF
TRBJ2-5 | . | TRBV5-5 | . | TGTGCCAGCAGCTTCCCCCAAGCGAAGATGGGGAGTCAGACCCAGTACTTC | CASSFPQAKMGSQTQYF
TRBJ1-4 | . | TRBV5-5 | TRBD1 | TGTGCCAGCAGCCCTGGACAGGGGACGTTCGGATTTGGTGAGGAAAAACTGTTTTTT | CASSPGQGTFGFGEEKLFF
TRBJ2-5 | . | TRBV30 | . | TGTGCCTGGAGTGTAATCAGGGGAGAGACCCAGTACTTC | CAWSVIRGETQYF
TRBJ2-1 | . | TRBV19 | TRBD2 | TGTGCCACCATAGCGGGAGGGCCTTTAAATGAGCAGTTCTTC | CATIAGGPLNEQFF
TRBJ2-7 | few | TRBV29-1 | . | TGCAGCGTTTCCGGGAACTCCTACGAGCAGTACTTC | CSVSGNSYEQYF
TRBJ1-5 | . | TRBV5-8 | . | TGTGCCAGCAGCTTTCGCAACACCGGTGGCGGGCAGCCCCAGCATTTT | CASSFRNTGGGQPQHF
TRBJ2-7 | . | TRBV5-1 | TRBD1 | TGCGCCAGCAGCCGGGACAGCCGTTTCGAGCAGTACTTC | CASSRDSRFEQYF
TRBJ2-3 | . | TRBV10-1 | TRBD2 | TGCGCCAGCAGTGAGGCTAGCGGAGCTACAGATACGCAGTATTTT | CASSEASGATDTQYF
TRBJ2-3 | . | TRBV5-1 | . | TGCGCCAGCAGCTTTAACAGGGACACAGATACGCAGTATTTT | CASSFNRDTDTQYF
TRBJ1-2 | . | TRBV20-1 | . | TGCAGTGCTAGGTATCAGGGAGGCTACACCTTC | CSARYQGGYTF
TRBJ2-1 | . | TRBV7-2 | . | TGTGCCAGCAGCTTTCCCGGACAAAATTACAATGAGCAGTTCTTC | CASSFPGQNYNEQFF
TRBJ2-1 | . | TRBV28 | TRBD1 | TGTGCCAGCAGTTCGGACAGGGCCGGGGGCAATGAGCAGTTCTTC | CASSSDRAGGNEQFF
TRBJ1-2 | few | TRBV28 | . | TGTGCCAGCAGTGAACAAACCGTCTCCTATGGCTACACCTTC | CASSEQTVSYGYTF
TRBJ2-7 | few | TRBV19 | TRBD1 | TGTGCCAGTAGTATTAGGACAGGGAGCCTCTACGAGCAGTACTTC | CASSIRTGSLYEQYF
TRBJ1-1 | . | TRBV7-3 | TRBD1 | TGTGCCAGCAGCTTAGCAGGACAGGGGGCAACTGAAGCTTTCTTT | CASSLAGQGATEAFF
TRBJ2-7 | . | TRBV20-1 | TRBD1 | TGCAGTGCTAGAGAGACAGGGGGGAAGCACTTC | CSARETGGKHF
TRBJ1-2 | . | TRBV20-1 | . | TGCAGTGCTAGTCGCGGGGATGTGGGCACCTTC | CSASRGDVGTF
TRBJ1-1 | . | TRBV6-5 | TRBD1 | TGTGCCAGCAGTTCTGCAGCGGGACAGGGGAACACTGAAGCTTTCTTT | CASSSAAGQGNTEAFF
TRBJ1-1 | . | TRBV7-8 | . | TGTGCCAGCAGCTTAGCGGGGCGGGGCTACCCGAACACTGAAGCTTTCTTT | CASSLAGRGYPNTEAFF